A selection of T cell receptor beta chains follows, all from one sample in a study of control samples from healthy donors and cancer patients. Assay: immunoSEQ multiplex PCR; the TCRdb copy retains only in-frame clones and omits some. This table holds tens of thousands of clones, roughly nine tenths found once. Sequencing used blood. The receptor source for this set is a woman in her 70s in good health. The CDR3 runs from the conserved cysteine through the conserved F or W. A D gene is named only where the DNA matches it firmly. The size field is filled for only some rows; it gives once, few, many or a size class.

v_gene: TRBV15; j_gene: TRBJ1-5; d_gene: .; abundance: .; len: 16; CDR3aa: CATSRGPEGPHQPQHF; CDR3nt: TGTGCCACCAGCAGAGGCCCGGAGGGTCCCCATCAGCCCCAGCATTTT
v_gene: TRBV6-5; j_gene: TRBJ2-3; d_gene: .; abundance: .; len: 14; CDR3aa: CASSYRGGTDTQYF; CDR3nt: TGTGCCAGCAGTTACAGGGGGGGCACAGATACGCAGTATTTT
v_gene: TRBV11-2; j_gene: TRBJ1-4; d_gene: .; abundance: .; len: 16; CDR3aa: CASSSLPGGRGEKLFF; CDR3nt: TGTGCCAGCAGCTCCCTCCCTGGGGGAAGGGGTGAAAAACTGTTTTTT
v_gene: TRBV7-9; j_gene: TRBJ2-3; d_gene: .; abundance: .; len: 13; CDR3aa: CASSLVTADTQYF; CDR3nt: TGTGCCAGCAGCTTAGTCACGGCTGATACGCAGTATTTT
v_gene: TRBV5-4; j_gene: TRBJ1-2; d_gene: TRBD1; abundance: .; len: 15; CDR3aa: CASSSRQGGDYGYTF; CDR3nt: TGTGCCAGCAGCTCCAGACAGGGGGGGGACTATGGCTACACCTTC
v_gene: TRBV5-6; j_gene: TRBJ2-1; d_gene: .; abundance: .; len: 15; CDR3aa: CASSAGQQPYNEQFF; CDR3nt: TGTGCCAGCAGCGCGGGACAGCAACCGTACAATGAGCAGTTCTTC
v_gene: TRBV14; j_gene: TRBJ1-2; d_gene: .; abundance: .; len: 13; CDR3aa: CASSQEETYGYTF; CDR3nt: TGTGCCAGCAGCCAGGAAGAGACCTATGGCTACACCTTC
v_gene: TRBV3-1/TRBV3-2; j_gene: TRBJ1-2; d_gene: .; abundance: .; len: 15; CDR3aa: CASSQGPDSAYGYTF; CDR3nt: TGTGCCAGCAGCCAAGGACCAGACAGTGCCTATGGCTACACCTTC
v_gene: TRBV7-3; j_gene: TRBJ2-1; d_gene: .; abundance: .; len: 17; CDR3aa: CASSLFTGSSSYNEQFF; CDR3nt: TGTGCCAGCAGCTTATTCACAGGGTCAAGCTCCTACAATGAGCAGTTCTTC
v_gene: TRBV9; j_gene: TRBJ2-5; d_gene: .; abundance: .; len: 17; CDR3aa: CASSVGLAALPQETQYF; CDR3nt: TGTGCCAGCAGCGTAGGGTTAGCGGCCCTTCCTCAAGAGACCCAGTACTTC
v_gene: TRBV3-1/TRBV3-2; j_gene: TRBJ1-1; d_gene: .; abundance: few; len: 13; CDR3aa: CASSPLRAREAFF; CDR3nt: TGTGCCAGCAGCCCCCTCCGGGCACGAGAAGCTTTCTTT
v_gene: TRBV29-1; j_gene: TRBJ2-3; d_gene: TRBD1; abundance: .; len: 19; CDR3aa: CSVEGPGGAVGTVADTQYF; CDR3nt: TGCAGCGTTGAAGGGCCAGGGGGAGCTGTAGGGACGGTCGCAGATACGCAGTATTTT
v_gene: TRBV2; j_gene: TRBJ1-6; d_gene: .; abundance: .; len: 13; CDR3aa: CASSGTQNSPLHF; CDR3nt: TGTGCCAGCAGCGGGACGCAAAATTCACCCCTCCACTTT
v_gene: TRBV4-3; j_gene: TRBJ2-3; d_gene: TRBD1; abundance: .; len: 14; CDR3aa: CASSPGQGTDTQYF; CDR3nt: TGCGCCAGCAGCCCGGGACAGGGAACAGATACGCAGTATTTT
v_gene: TRBV5-1; j_gene: TRBJ2-1; d_gene: TRBD2; abundance: .; len: 15; CDR3aa: CASSLGGGGPNEQFF; CDR3nt: TGCGCCAGCAGCTTGGGAGGCGGGGGACCCAATGAGCAGTTCTTC
v_gene: TRBV3-1/TRBV3-2; j_gene: TRBJ1-3; d_gene: .; abundance: .; len: 13; CDR3aa: CASSYRTGNTIYF; CDR3nt: TGTGCCAGCAGCTACAGGACTGGAAACACCATATATTTT
v_gene: TRBV6-1; j_gene: TRBJ1-4; d_gene: TRBD1; abundance: .; len: 14; CDR3aa: CASSTTGGNEKLFF; CDR3nt: TGTGCCAGCAGTACCACAGGGGGTAATGAAAAACTGTTTTTT
v_gene: TRBV19; j_gene: TRBJ2-4; d_gene: .; abundance: .; len: 15; CDR3aa: CASSIAAQAKNIQYF; CDR3nt: TGTGCCAGTAGTATCGCGGCCCAAGCCAAAAACATTCAGTACTTC
v_gene: TRBV4-3; j_gene: TRBJ1-1; d_gene: TRBD1; abundance: once; len: 14; CDR3aa: CASSQGQGGTEAFF; CDR3nt: TGCGCCAGCAGCCAGGGACAGGGCGGCACTGAAGCTTTCTTT
v_gene: TRBV11-2; j_gene: TRBJ2-2; d_gene: TRBD2; abundance: .; len: 18; CDR3aa: CASSLVLSGGANTGELFF; CDR3nt: TGTGCCAGCAGCTTAGTTCTTAGCGGGGGGGCTAACACCGGGGAGCTGTTTTTT